The 30 T cell receptor beta chains reported below all come from one sample, sequenced in a study of T cell repertoires in cytomegalovirus infection (dated by TCRdb to between 2019 and 2020). These TCRs' antigens remain unknown. These reads were obtained on an Illumina HiSeq 1500. Clones were called with MiXCR by TCRdb after fastp trimmed the public reads at Q25, and only in-frame beta chains were retained. One record per CDR3 amino acid sequence lists the most common genes and DNA. This sample has about 920,000 distinct CDR3 sequences in its table, and roughly 30% of those were observed once. 13% of the sample rests with the top ten. This specimen's treatment or condition label, per the study, means: in vitro stimulation with specific CMV peptide epitopes to enrich CMV-specific T cells. Source: cultured CD8+ T cells from PBMCs, taken from culture after CMV antigen stimulation. These receptors came from a human donor in good health (CMV status not recorded). Some clones in this sample may be carry-over from other donors' samples.

This clonotype was found a few times. The chain couples TRBV12-3 or TRBV12-4 to TRBJ1-2; TRBD1 might be the D (5 bases). The V gene lost 5 bases and the J gene lost 6 bases, with 16 bases spanning the gap. The CDR3 extends over 14 amino acids. The CDR3 sequence is CASSTNGQTDGYTF. The CDR3 DNA reads TGTGCCAGCAGTACGAATGGACAAACAGATGGCTACACCTTC.

There are a few counts of this clonotype. The chain recombines TRBV6-1 with TRBJ1-1; D uncertain. Germline values: CDR1 MNHNS, CDR2 SASEGT. The ends were cut back, 2 bases at V and 4 bases at J, with 14 bases in the middle. The CDR3 consists of 15 residues. The CDR3 sequence: CASSEKEGGLTEAFF. The CDR3 nucleotides read TGTGCCAGCAGTGAAAAGGAGGGCGGCCTCACTGAAGCTTTCTTT.

The chain links TRBV7-9 to TRBJ1-5, with D possibly matching TRBD1 (6 bases). Germline loops: CDR1 SEHNR, CDR2 FQNEAQ (reference sequence). This CDR3 has 16 amino acids. V was pared by 0 bases and J by 0 bases, with 9 bases between. The CDR3 sequence: CASSLAGAGSNQPQHF. For the CDR3, the DNA is TGTGCCAGCAGCTTAGCGGGGGCTGGTAGCAATCAGCCCCAGCATTTT. Full variable domain (rest looked up from reference TRBV7-9 and TRBJ1-5): DTGVSQNPRHKITKRGQNVTFRCDPISEHNRLYWYRQTLGQGPEFLTYFQNEAQLEKSRLLSDRFSAERPKGSFSTLEIQRTEQGDSAMYLCASSLAGAGSNQPQHFGDGTRLSIL.

The chain uses TRBV20-1 and TRBJ1-5; 9 bases align to TRBD1. The CDR3 spans 16 residues. The junction had 15 bases not matched to a gene; V was cut back by 5 bases and J by 7 bases. Germline CDR1 DFQATT, CDR2 SNEGSKA (reference sequence). The CDR3 loop reads CSARAGQGPEWQPQHF. The CDR3 nucleotides are TGCAGTGCTCGGGCCGGACAGGGGCCGGAGTGGCAGCCCCAGCATTTT.

The rearrangement uses TRBV14 and TRBJ2-1, with 8 bases identical to TRBD1. CDR3 length: 15 residues. The germline V gene encodes CDR1 SGHDN and CDR2 FVKESK. V was pared by 1 base and J by 8 bases, with 7 bases of the junction left unmatched. The CDR3 is CASSQVAGGLDEQFF. The CDR3 DNA is TGTGCCAGCAGCCAAGTGGCAGGGGGCCTAGATGAGCAGTTCTTC.

V is TRBV2 and J is TRBJ2-2; weak D call: TRBD1 (6 bases). CDR3 length: 17 amino acids. Germline CDR1 reads SNHLY; CDR2 reads FYNNEI. V gave up 7 bases and J gave up 2 bases, with 20 bases separating them. The CDR3 protein is CASNYFLQGRNTGELFF. CDR3 DNA sequence: TGTGCCAGCAATTACTTCCTACAGGGTCGTAACACCGGGGAGCTGTTTTTT.

The chain recombines TRBV7-6 with TRBJ2-1; 9 positions match TRBD1. This CDR3 spans 16 amino acids. In germline, CDR1 is SGHVS, CDR2 FNYEAQ. V trimming: 4 bases; J trimming: 2 bases; junction bases outside the gene matches: 6. CDR3 in amino acids: CASSSGTGTTYNEQFF. CDR3 in DNA: TGTGCCAGCAGCTCTGGGACAGGGACCACCTACAATGAGCAGTTCTTC.

This sequence joins TRBV9 and TRBJ2-1, with 11 bases matching TRBD1. V trimming: 4 bases; J trimming: 5 bases; junction bases outside the gene matches: 14. The V gene's germline CDR1 is SGDLS and CDR2 YYNGEE. The CDR3 has 18 amino acids. The CDR3: CASSSRGGTGGYNNEQFF. The CDR3 DNA is TGTGCCAGCAGCTCTAGAGGGGGGACAGGGGGTTACAACAATGAGCAGTTCTTC. Variable domain in full (rest from reference TRBV9 and TRBJ2-1): DSGVTQTPKHLITATGQRVTLRCSPRSGDLSVYWYQQSLDQGLQFLIQYYNGEERAKGNILERFSAQQFPDLHSELNLSSLELGDSALYFCASSSRGGTGGYNNEQFFGPGTRLTVL.

This clonotype occurred many times. J is TRBJ2-1 and V is TRBV28; possibly TRBD2 for D (6 bases). The CDR3 extends over 16 amino acids. Germline V CDR1 and CDR2: MDHEN, SYDVKM. V lost 3 bases to trimming and J lost 4 bases, with 16 bases between them. The CDR3 loop is CASSLVSSRGYNEQFF. Here the CDR3 DNA reads TGTGCCAGCAGTTTGGTCTCGTCCCGGGGGTACAATGAGCAGTTCTTC.

V gene TRBV12-3 or TRBV12-4 combines with J gene TRBJ2-5; 11 nucleotides agree with TRBD2. V was pared by 3 bases and J by 1 base, with 4 bases of the junction left unmatched. This CDR3 has 16 amino acids. In DNA form, the CDR3 reads TGTGCCAGCAGTTTCATACTAGCGGGGGTCCAAGAGACCCAGTACTTC. Protein: CASSFILAGVQETQYF.

This clonotype was seen once. CDR3 residues: CATSGGFSYNEQFF. CDR3 coding DNA: TGTGCCACCAGCGGGGGTTTCTCCTACAATGAGCAGTTCTTC. The rearrangement uses TRBV24-1 and TRBJ2-1; D is perhaps TRBD2 (6 bases). Germline CDR1 reads KGHDR; CDR2 reads SFDVKD. Trimming stripped 7 bases from V and 0 bases from J, with 9 bases between. The CDR3 length is 14 residues.

The chain has TRBV6-4 and TRBJ2-3; D is unresolved. The CDR3 has 13 amino acids. Germline assignment: CDR1 MRHNA and CDR2 SNTAGT. The germline V and J ends were trimmed by 2 bases and 5 bases, with 8 bases remaining between them. As DNA, the CDR3 is TGTGCCAGCAGTGACGTCCCGAAAGATACGCAGTATTTT. It yields the protein CASSDVPKDTQYF.

This clonotype occurred a few times. V gene TRBV6-5 combines with J gene TRBJ1-2; tentatively, D is TRBD1 (5 bases). CDR3 length equals 12 residues. The germline V and J ends were trimmed by 9 bases and 2 bases, with 10 bases remaining between them. Germline CDR1 is MNHEY and CDR2 is SVGAGI. CDR3: CARMTANYGYTF. CDR3 DNA: TGTGCCAGGATGACAGCCAACTATGGCTACACCTTC.

V gene TRBV5-4 combines with J gene TRBJ2-2, with 12 bases matching TRBD1. Trimming at V came to 4 bases and at J to 7 bases, leaving 8 bases not matched to a gene. The CDR3 spans 16 residues. CDR1 is SGHNT and CDR2 is YYREEE in the germline V gene (reference sequence). CDR3 residues: CASSGGTGGLVGELFF. In DNA form, the CDR3 reads TGTGCCAGCAGCGGTGGGACAGGGGGCTTGGTCGGGGAGCTGTTTTTT.

In its sample, this clonotype was seen a few times. The chain employs TRBV6-1 and TRBJ1-5, with a weak D call TRBD1 (6 bases). The germline CDR1 and CDR2 sequences are MNHNS and SASEGT. The CDR3 sequence is 14 residues long. Trimming took 5 bases from V and 3 from J, leaving 11 bases between them. The CDR3 coding sequence is TGTGCCAGCAGTACGGACAGTATCAATCAGCCCCAGCATTTT. Residues: CASSTDSINQPQHF.

The chain joins TRBV7-9 to TRBJ2-5, with TRBD2 identical over 12 bases. The CDR3 contains 15 residues. Per the germline V gene, CDR1 is SEHNR and CDR2 is FQNEAQ (reference sequence). The junction had 5 bases not matched to a gene; V was cut back by 7 bases and J by 2 bases. The DNA for the CDR3 is TGTGCCAGCACCGGGACTAGCGGGCCTCAAGAGACCCAGTACTTC. This gives the protein CASTGTSGPQETQYF.

The rearrangement links TRBV11-2 to TRBJ2-1, with D possibly matching TRBD2 (6 bases). The V gene lost 4 bases and the J gene lost 1 base, with 14 bases spanning the gap. Germline values: CDR1 SGHAT, CDR2 FQNNGV. The CDR3 has 16 amino acids. This CDR3 is CASSSLLAVSYNEQFF. In DNA, the CDR3 is TGTGCCAGCAGCTCCCTTTTAGCGGTTTCCTACAATGAGCAGTTCTTC.

V gene TRBV27 combines with J gene TRBJ2-2; 7 bases are a match to TRBD1. V shed 4 bases, J shed 4 bases, and the junction held 12 bases outside the gene matches. Germline assignment: CDR1 MNHEY and CDR2 SMNVEV (reference sequence). This CDR3 spans 17 amino acids. The CDR3 coding sequence is TGTGCCAGCAGTTCCTACTACCGGACAGGTGGCACCGGGGAGCTGTTTTTT. Protein sequence: CASSSYYRTGGTGELFF.

The chain is built from TRBV27 and TRBJ1-2; the match to TRBD1 covers 7 bases. This CDR3 has 13 residues. The V gene's germline CDR1 is MNHEY and CDR2 SMNVEV (reference sequence). Losses at the gene ends were 4 bases for V and 4 bases for J; bases not matched to a gene: 3. CDR3 bases: TGTGCCAGCAGTTCGACAGGGTCCTATGGCTACACCTTC. Protein sequence: CASSSTGSYGYTF.

The rearrangement joins TRBV9 to TRBJ2-2; TRBD2 matches 10 bases. Germline V gene lookup returns CDR1 SGDLS and CDR2 YYNGEE. The junction had 10 bases not matched to a gene; V was cut back by 0 bases and J by 2 bases. This CDR3 has 19 residues. The CDR3 nucleotides are TGTGCCAGCAGCGTAGCCAGCGGGGGGGCCGATATTAACACCGGGGAGCTGTTTTTT. This translates into CASSVASGGADINTGELFF.

The table lists this clonotype with a few counts. The chain carries TRBV4-1 and TRBJ1-5; possibly TRBD1 for D (5 bases). This CDR3 is 16 amino acids long. V lost 3 bases and J lost 1, with 13 bases in between. Germline V gene data show CDR1 as MGHRA and CDR2 as YSYEKL. Here the CDR3 reads CASSQAGWASNQPQHF. CDR3 nucleotides: TGCGCCAGCAGCCAGGCAGGGTGGGCGAGCAATCAGCCCCAGCATTTT.

The chain links TRBV7-6 to TRBJ2-1, with a weak D call TRBD2 (5 bases). The ends were cut back, 1 base at V and 5 bases at J, with 12 bases in the middle. The CDR3 has 15 residues. The germline V gene has CDR1 SGHVS and CDR2 FNYEAQ. The CDR3 loop reads CASSLVGGPNNEQFF. In DNA form, the CDR3 reads TGTGCCAGCAGCTTAGTAGGCGGGCCCAACAATGAGCAGTTCTTC.

The rearrangement links TRBV2 to TRBJ1-2; D is possibly TRBD1 (5 bases). The CDR3 contains 15 residues. Trimming shortened V by 9 bases and J by 9 bases, and 26 bases separated the two germline ends. Germline loops: CDR1 SNHLY, CDR2 FYNNEI. CDR3 protein: CASPGIREDYESYTF. Written as DNA, the CDR3 is TGTGCCAGTCCGGGCATCAGGGAGGATTATGAAAGCTACACCTTC.

The rearrangement joins TRBV6-5 to TRBJ1-2; the D gene is possibly TRBD1 (6 bases). Germline V gene data show CDR1 as MNHEY and CDR2 as SVGAGI. The CDR3 covers 16 residues. V was trimmed by 1 base and J by 0 bases, leaving 12 bases between them. CDR3 sequence: CASSYYTSGANYGYTF. In DNA, the CDR3 is TGTGCCAGCAGTTACTATACGTCAGGGGCTAACTATGGCTACACCTTC.

This chain uses TRBV7-9 with TRBJ2-7; 7 nucleotides align to TRBD2. With V trimmed by 1 base and J by 5 bases, 8 bases remained unmatched. Germline V gene sequence: CDR1 SEHNR, CDR2 FQNEAQ (reference sequence). CDR3 length equals 15 residues. The CDR3 protein is CASSLGAGPRDEQYF. The DNA for the CDR3 is TGTGCCAGCAGCTTAGGAGCGGGGCCGCGGGACGAGCAGTACTTC.

The chain couples TRBV11-3 to TRBJ2-3; no clear D. Germline V gene sequence: CDR1 SGHNT, CDR2 YENEEA. V lost 3 bases and J 6 bases, leaving 13 bases between the germline ends. The CDR3 is made up of 14 amino acids. CDR3 DNA: TGTGCCAGCAGCTTCGACGGGCTAGGGGATACGCAGTATTTT. Residues: CASSFDGLGDTQYF.

Comments on this clonotype: Compared with germline, one end of the junction differs, possibly owing to a read error. The chain has TRBV27 and TRBJ2-3, with TRBD1 identical over 7 bases. Germline assignment: CDR1 MNHEY and CDR2 SMNVEV (reference sequence). The CDR3 is 13 amino acids. The CDR3 DNA is TGTGCTAGCAGCAGGGGGTGGTCAGATACGCAGTATTTT. Residues: CASSRGWSDTQYF.

This clonotype appeared a few times. The genes are TRBV6-6 and TRBJ2-3, with D tentatively TRBD1 (5 bases). Germline assignment: CDR1 MNHNY and CDR2 SVGAGI (reference sequence). The CDR3 has 17 residues. V lost 0 bases and J lost 1, with 14 bases in between. The CDR3 nucleotides are TGTGCCAGCAGTTACTCGATCGAGGAAGGGGGCACAGATACGCAGTATTTT. Its protein is CASSYSIEEGGTDTQYF.

The gene calls are TRBV12-3 or TRBV12-4 and TRBJ1-2, with 8 bases fitting TRBD1. V was pared by 5 bases and J by 6 bases, with 5 bases of the junction left unmatched. The CDR3 totals 13 residues. The CDR3 coding sequence is TGTGCCAGCAGTCCGACAGGGGATAATGGCTACACCTTC. Protein sequence: CASSPTGDNGYTF.

This clonotype came up many times. The chain links TRBV2 to TRBJ1-5; D not resolved. The V end lost 4 bases, the J end lost 5 bases, and 12 bases lay between the germline ends. The CDR3 sequence is 14 residues long. Germline V gives CDR1 SNHLY, CDR2 FYNNEI. This CDR3 is CASSARTPYQPQHF. For the CDR3, the DNA is TGTGCCAGCAGTGCCCGGACCCCCTATCAGCCCCAGCATTTT.